This TCR beta chain was documented in a study of blood T cell repertoires in COVID-19. Study-wide background: COVID-19 samples collected from the United States, Italy and Spain covered acute and convalescent phases. Sample material is recorded as cDNA or gDNA derived from T cells, B-cell-depleted T cells, or PBMCs.

How the authors handled the data: The assay estimated nucleated cells by amplifying reference gene primers. Sequencing was performed with immunoSEQ multiplex PCR; in TCRdb, only in-frame clones are kept and a portion is missing. V, J and clone size are those of that table, while D and trimming were read from the DNA. The data hold over 150,000 clones, with less than 85% observed a single time. Germline lookup yields CDR1 LNHDA and CDR2 SQIVND (reference sequence). J gave up 6 bases and V 4 bases, and 10 bases lay outside the gene matches. This CDR3 has 17 amino acids. Sequenced material: peripheral blood. The chain has TRBV19 and TRBJ2-1; 12 bases map to TRBD1. The TCR comes from a woman between 50 and 59 years old with acute or convalescent COVID-19. CDR3 nucleotides: TGTGCCAGTAGTACCAGACCGGGACAGGGGGCAAGCAATGAGCAGTTCTTC. Protein product: CASSTRPGQGASNEQFF.